This T cell receptor (beta chain) was sequenced in a study of lymphopenia after photon versus proton radiotherapy (dated by TCRdb to the late 2010s). Context from the whole study: In patients with gastrointestinal tumors who developed high-grade lymphopenia, the study compared the immunological effects of photon radiation therapy with those of proton radiation therapy. The 20 patients in the cohort had gastrointestinal tumors, were treated with either photon or proton therapy, and subsequently developed lymphopenia. The goal of the study was to describe how the two radiation modalities differ in their effects on the immune system.

Details on this clone: What antigen it recognizes has not been identified. Base qualities are not recorded, but no much larger clone differs from it by a single base.

Reading the germline V gene (reference sequence) gives CDR1 MNHEY and CDR2 SMNVEV. V is pruned by 5 bases and J by 6 bases, leaving 11 bases of the junction without a gene match. Including the terminal cysteine and phenylalanine, the CDR3 comprises 15 residues. The retained sequence is limited to the CDR3, 45 bases, with the frame set at the first base. The study at large found these results: During treatment, patients who received proton therapy stayed relatively stable, whereas patients who received photon therapy lost naive T cells and TCR diversity and gained effector/memory populations. The survival association was assessed only in patients who died, and the authors presented better survival with proton therapy as a possibility rather than a demonstrated result. After the lymphocyte count nadir, repertoires from photon-treated patients showed oligoclonal expansion, particularly of CD8+ Temra cells, and this expansion drove the decline in diversity. Across the cohort, a larger post-nadir drop in TCR diversity was inversely correlated with overall survival time among patients who died.

The receptor library was made with the immunoSEQ multiplex PCR assay. Alongside multiparametric flow cytometry, deep sequencing of rearranged TCR beta loci was used to profile the T cell repertoires. Sourced from immuneACCESS, this table was stored by TCRdb with only in-frame sequences that have V and J called. A share of the clones is absent; for the studies checked, an unresolved V gene accounts for under half, and the remainder has no known explanation. This sample lists approximately 91,000 clones; about 86% were detected once. Over 1.1% of the sample comes from the top ten. The receptor was derived from a man aged 55 to 69 with pancreatic cancer. The chain joins TRBV27 to TRBJ2-7, with 9 junctional bases fitting TRBD2. Sequencing was performed on peripheral blood, taken from a patient treated with proton-based radiotherapy. This receptor has the CDR3 CASSPGTSSGREQYF. The nucleotide sequence is given as TGTGCCAGCAGTCCCGGGACTAGCTCCGGACGCGAGCAGTACTTC.